This T cell receptor (beta chain) derives from a study of immune evolution from preneoplasia to lung adenocarcinoma. General study findings and limits: Top clone frequencies peaked in normal lung, apparently declining through invasive adenocarcinoma. Normal lung had highest clonality; later lesions appeared denser, more diverse.

A note on this clone: The target antigen is unknown.

V shed 7 bases and J shed 8 bases, with 9 bases lying between them. This CDR3 spans 11 amino acids. Germline V gives CDR1 SGDLS, CDR2 YYNGEE. Here immunoSEQ multiplex PCR was the method, and the copy in TCRdb shows in-frame clones only, minus some. The sample lists some 6,200 clones; roughly 74% were seen once. The gene calls are TRBV9 and TRBJ1-4; D not certain. The source material was FFPE adjacent normal lung tissue. This receptor was obtained from an older donor with lung adenocarcinoma. DNA of the CDR3: TGTGCCAGCGGAGACGGGGAAAAACTGTTTTTT. Protein sequence: CASGDGEKLFF.